The present entry profiles one T cell receptor (beta chain) with its context. The data derive from a study of low-dose radiotherapy and immunotherapy resistance in tumors. The V and J ends lost 4 bases and 7 bases respectively, with 10 bases between them. There are 12 residues in the CDR3. The germline gives CDR1 SGHTA, CDR2 FQGNSA. Both TCRalpha and TCRbeta chains were reverse transcribed with V-gene-specific primers. Using a constant-region primer together with a V-primer adapter, TCRs were subjected to around 22 PCR cycles of amplification. TCRdb reanalysed the reads using MiXCR and keeps one entry per CDR3 protein. The sample shows around 10,000 distinct CDR3 sequences, 50% to 70% of them seen only once.

V usage is TRBV7-2 and J usage is TRBJ1-1; D is undetermined. The receptor's source is a human donor with advanced metastatic prostate, ovarian, gallbladder or colorectal cancer (not recorded which). This table probably holds off-target reads from a library built for another chain. The CDR3 protein is CASSYDGVEAFF. The CDR3 DNA is TGTGCCAGCAGCTACGACGGGGTTGAAGCTTTCTTT. The complete variable domain, with remaining parts taken from reference TRBV7-2 and TRBJ1-1, reads GAGVSQSPSNKVTEKGKDVELRCDPISGHTALYWYRQSLGQGLEFLIYFQGNSAPDKSGLPSDRFSAERTGGSVSTLTIQRTQQEDSAVYLCASSYDGVEAFFGQGTRLTVV.